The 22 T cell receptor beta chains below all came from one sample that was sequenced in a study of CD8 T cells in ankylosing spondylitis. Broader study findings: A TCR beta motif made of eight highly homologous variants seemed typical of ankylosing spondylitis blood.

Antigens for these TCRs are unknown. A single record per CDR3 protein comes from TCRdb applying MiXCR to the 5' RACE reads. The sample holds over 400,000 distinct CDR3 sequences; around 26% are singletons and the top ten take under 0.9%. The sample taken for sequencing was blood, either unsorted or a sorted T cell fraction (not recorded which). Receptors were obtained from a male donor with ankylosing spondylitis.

CDR3 DNA: TGTGCCAGCAGCACCCAAGGGGGGTATCGCACAGATACGCAGTATTTT. This sequence encodes CASSTQGGYRTDTQYF. The chain uses TRBV2 and TRBJ2-3, with D possibly being TRBD1 or TRBD2 (6 bases each). CDR1 and CDR2 from the germline V gene are SNHLY and FYNNEI. V shed 6 bases and J shed 1 base, with 17 bases lying between them. This CDR3 region has 16 residues.

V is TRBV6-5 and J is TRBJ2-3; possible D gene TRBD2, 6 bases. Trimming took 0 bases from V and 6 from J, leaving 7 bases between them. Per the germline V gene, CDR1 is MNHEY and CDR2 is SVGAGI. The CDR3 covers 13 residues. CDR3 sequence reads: CASSYSGGDTQYF. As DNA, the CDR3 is TGTGCCAGCAGTTACTCTGGGGGGGATACGCAGTATTTT.

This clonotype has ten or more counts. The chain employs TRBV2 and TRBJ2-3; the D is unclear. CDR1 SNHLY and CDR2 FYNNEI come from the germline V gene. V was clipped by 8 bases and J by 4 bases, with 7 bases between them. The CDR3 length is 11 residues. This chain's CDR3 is CASGLADTQYF. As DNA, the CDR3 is TGTGCCAGCGGTTTGGCAGATACGCAGTATTTT.

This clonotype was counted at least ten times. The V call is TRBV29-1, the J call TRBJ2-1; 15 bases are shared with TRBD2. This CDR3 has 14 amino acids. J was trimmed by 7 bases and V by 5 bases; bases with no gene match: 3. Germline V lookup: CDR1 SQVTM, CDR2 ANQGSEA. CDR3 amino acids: CSVPGTSGRNEQFF. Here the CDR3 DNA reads TGCAGCGTTCCCGGGACTAGCGGGAGGAATGAGCAGTTCTTC.

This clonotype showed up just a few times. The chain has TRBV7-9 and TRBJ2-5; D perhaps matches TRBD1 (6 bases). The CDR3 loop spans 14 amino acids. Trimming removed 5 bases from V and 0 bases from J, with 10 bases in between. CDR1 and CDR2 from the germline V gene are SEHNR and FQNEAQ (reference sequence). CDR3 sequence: CASSDRTDQETQYF. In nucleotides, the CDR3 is TGTGCCAGCAGCGATCGGACAGACCAAGAGACCCAGTACTTC.

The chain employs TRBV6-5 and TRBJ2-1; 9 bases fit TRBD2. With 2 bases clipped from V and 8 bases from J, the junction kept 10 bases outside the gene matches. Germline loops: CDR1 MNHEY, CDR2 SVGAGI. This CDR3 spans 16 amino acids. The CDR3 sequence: CASSYRGLARGYEQFF. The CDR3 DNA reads TGTGCCAGCAGTTACCGCGGACTAGCGAGGGGGTATGAGCAGTTCTTC.

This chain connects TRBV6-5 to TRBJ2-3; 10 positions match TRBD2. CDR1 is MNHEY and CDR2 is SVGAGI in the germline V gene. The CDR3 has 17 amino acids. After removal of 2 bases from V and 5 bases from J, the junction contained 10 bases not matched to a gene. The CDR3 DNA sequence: TGTGCCAGCAGTTACCCCCCGGCTAGCGGGAGTGGAGATACGCAGTATTTT. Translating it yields CASSYPPASGSGDTQYF.

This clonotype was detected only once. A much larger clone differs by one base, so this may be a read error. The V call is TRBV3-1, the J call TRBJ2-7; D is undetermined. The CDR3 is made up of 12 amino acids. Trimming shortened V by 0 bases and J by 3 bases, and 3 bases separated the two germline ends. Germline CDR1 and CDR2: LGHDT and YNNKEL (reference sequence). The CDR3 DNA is TGTGCCAGCAGCCAAGAGAACTACGAGCAGTACTTC. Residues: CASSQENYEQYF.

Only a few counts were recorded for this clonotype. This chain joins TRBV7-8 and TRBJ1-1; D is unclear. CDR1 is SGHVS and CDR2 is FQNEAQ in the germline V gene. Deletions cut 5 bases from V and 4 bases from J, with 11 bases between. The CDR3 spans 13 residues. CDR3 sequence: CASSLLTGTEAFF. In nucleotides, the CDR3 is TGTGCCAGCAGCCTACTGACGGGCACTGAAGCTTTCTTT.

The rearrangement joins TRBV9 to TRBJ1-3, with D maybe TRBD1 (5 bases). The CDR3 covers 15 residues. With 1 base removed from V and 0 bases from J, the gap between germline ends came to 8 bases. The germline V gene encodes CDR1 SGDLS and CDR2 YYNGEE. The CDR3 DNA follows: TGTGCCAGCAGCGTACAGGGTACCTCTGGAAACACCATATATTTT. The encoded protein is CASSVQGTSGNTIYF.

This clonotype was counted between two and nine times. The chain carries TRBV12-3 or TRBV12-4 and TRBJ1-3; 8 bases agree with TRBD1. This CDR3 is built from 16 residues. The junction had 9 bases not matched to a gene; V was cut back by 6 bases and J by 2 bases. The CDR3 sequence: CASRGTGRYTGNTIYF. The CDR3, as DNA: TGTGCCAGCAGGGGGACAGGAAGATACACTGGAAACACCATATATTTT.

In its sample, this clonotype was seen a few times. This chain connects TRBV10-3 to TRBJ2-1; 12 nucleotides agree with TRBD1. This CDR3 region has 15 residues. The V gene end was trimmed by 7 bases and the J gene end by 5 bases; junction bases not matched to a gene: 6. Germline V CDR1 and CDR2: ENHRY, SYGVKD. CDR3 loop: CAITPGQGAHNEQFF. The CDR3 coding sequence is TGTGCCATCACCCCGGGACAGGGGGCCCACAATGAGCAGTTCTTC.

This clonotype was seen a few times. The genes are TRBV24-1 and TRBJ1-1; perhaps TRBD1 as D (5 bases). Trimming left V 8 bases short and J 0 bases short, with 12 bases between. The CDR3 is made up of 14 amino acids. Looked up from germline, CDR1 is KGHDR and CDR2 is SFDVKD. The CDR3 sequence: CATTDGGMNTEAFF. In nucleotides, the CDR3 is TGTGCCACCACCGACGGGGGGATGAACACTGAAGCTTTCTTT.

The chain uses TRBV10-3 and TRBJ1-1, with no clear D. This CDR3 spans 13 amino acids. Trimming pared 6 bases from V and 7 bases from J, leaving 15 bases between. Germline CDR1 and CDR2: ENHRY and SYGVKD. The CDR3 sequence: CAIRDTGIYEAFF. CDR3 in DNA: TGTGCCATCAGAGACACCGGGATCTATGAAGCTTTCTTT.

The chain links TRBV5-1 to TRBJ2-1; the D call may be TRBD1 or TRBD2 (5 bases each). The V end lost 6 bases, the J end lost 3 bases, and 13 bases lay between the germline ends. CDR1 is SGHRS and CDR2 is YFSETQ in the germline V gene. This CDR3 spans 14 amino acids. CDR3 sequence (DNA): TGCGCCAGCACGGGGCGGGTAGGCTACAATGAGCAGTTCTTC. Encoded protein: CASTGRVGYNEQFF.

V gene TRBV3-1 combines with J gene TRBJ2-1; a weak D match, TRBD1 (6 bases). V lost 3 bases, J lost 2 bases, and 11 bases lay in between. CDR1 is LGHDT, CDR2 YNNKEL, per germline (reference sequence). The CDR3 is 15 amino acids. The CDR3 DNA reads TGTGCCAGCAGCCAGAGGGGGAGTGCCTACAATGAGCAGTTCTTC. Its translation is CASSQRGSAYNEQFF.

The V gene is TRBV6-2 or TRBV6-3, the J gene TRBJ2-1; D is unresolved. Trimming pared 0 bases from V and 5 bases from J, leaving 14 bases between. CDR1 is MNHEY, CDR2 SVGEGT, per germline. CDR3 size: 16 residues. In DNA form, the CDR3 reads TGTGCCAGCAGTTACTCGAGGTCCCAAAACAACAATGAGCAGTTCTTC. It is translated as CASSYSRSQNNNEQFF.

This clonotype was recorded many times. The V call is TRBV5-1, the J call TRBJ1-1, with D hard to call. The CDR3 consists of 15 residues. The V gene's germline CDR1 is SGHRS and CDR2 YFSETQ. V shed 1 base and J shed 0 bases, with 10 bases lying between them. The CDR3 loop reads CASSLYQGMNTEAFF. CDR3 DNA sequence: TGCGCCAGCAGCTTGTATCAAGGGATGAACACTGAAGCTTTCTTT.

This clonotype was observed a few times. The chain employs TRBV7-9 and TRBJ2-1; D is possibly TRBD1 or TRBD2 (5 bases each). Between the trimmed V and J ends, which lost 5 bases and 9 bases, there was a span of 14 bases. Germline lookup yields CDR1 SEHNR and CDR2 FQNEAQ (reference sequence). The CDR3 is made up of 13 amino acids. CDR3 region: CASSPRGDPEQFF. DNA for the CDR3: TGTGCCAGCAGCCCGCGAGGGGACCCTGAGCAGTTCTTC.

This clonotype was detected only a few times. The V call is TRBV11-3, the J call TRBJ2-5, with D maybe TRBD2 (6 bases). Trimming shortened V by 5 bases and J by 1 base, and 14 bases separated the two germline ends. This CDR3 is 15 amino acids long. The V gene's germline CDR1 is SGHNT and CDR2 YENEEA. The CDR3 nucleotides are TGTGCCAGCAGCAATGGGGACTTCTCCCAAGAGACCCAGTACTTC. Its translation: CASSNGDFSQETQYF.

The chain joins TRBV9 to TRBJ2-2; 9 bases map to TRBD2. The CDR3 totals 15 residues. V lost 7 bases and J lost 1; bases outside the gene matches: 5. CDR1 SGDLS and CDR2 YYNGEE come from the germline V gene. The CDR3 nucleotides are TGTGCCAGCGAGGAGACTAGCGGGAACACCGGGGAGCTGTTTTTT. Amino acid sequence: CASEETSGNTGELFF.

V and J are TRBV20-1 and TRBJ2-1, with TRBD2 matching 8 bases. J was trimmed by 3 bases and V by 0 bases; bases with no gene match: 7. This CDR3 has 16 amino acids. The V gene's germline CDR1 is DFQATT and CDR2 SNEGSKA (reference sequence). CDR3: CSAREGRSGVYNEQFF. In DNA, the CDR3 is TGCAGTGCTAGAGAAGGACGTAGCGGGGTCTACAATGAGCAGTTCTTC.